This T cell receptor (beta chain) comes out of a study of T cell responses to AZD1222 COVID-19 vaccine. Overall study results and limits: Repertoires were obtained only post-peak T cell response.

As concerns this clone: Antigen: not known.

The method was immunoSEQ multiplex PCR; TCRdb's version includes in-frame clones alone and lacks a portion of them. This table has 140,000 or so clones, approximately 86% appearing once. The CDR3 sequence is 14 residues long. Trimming cost V 3 bases and J 0 bases; bases outside gene matches: 4. CDR1 SQVTM and CDR2 ANQGSEA come from the germline V gene. The specimen comprised peripheral blood, sampled 28 days after the second AZD1222 dose. The sequence was collected from an adult who received the AZD1222 COVID-19 vaccine. The rearrangement links TRBV29-1 to TRBJ2-7, with 8 bases lining up with TRBD2. This CDR3 is CSVDASGSSYEQYF. CDR3 coding DNA: TGCAGCGTTGACGCCAGCGGGAGCTCCTACGAGCAGTACTTC.